A single sample gave rise to the 11 T cell receptor beta chains below, sequenced in a study of blood T cell repertoires in COVID-19. Generated by immunoSEQ multiplex PCR, the TCRdb table keeps only in-frame clones and is missing some. The sample holds about 310,000 clones, about 88% seen once. Sequencing used PBMCs or T cells enriched from blood (not recorded which). All receptors come from a woman between 40 and 55 years old who had recovered from COVID-19.

The CDR3 nucleotides are TGCGCCAGCAGAGACGACAGGGCCACTGAAGCTTTCTTT. Its translation: CASRDDRATEAFF. V gene TRBV10-2 combines with J gene TRBJ1-1; 7 nucleotides line up with TRBD1. Per germline, CDR1 WSHSY and CDR2 SAAADI. Losses at the gene ends were 6 bases for V and 4 bases for J; bases not matched to a gene: 5. This CDR3 is 13 amino acids long.

This chain uses TRBV18 with TRBJ1-3; 7 bases match TRBD1. The CDR3 consists of 16 residues. The trim removed 4 bases at V and 4 bases at J, leaving 10 bases unmatched. Germline CDR1 and CDR2: KGHSH and LQKENI. The CDR3 here is CASSQPGQGEGNTIYF. For the CDR3, the DNA is TGTGCCAGCTCACAACCGGGCCAGGGGGAAGGAAACACCATATATTTT.

The rearrangement joins TRBV7-8 to TRBJ2-7; TRBD2 aligns across 7 bases. The trim removed 1 base at V and 0 bases at J, leaving 9 bases unmatched. The CDR3 has 17 amino acids. Germline lookup yields CDR1 SGHVS and CDR2 FQNEAQ. CDR3: CASSLGVERDVSYEQYF. CDR3 DNA sequence: TGTGCCAGCAGCTTAGGGGTAGAGCGGGATGTCTCCTACGAGCAGTACTTC.

The DNA for the CDR3 is TGTGCCAGCAGCAGCTTAGGACAGGGTTTCACTGAAGCTTTCTTT. Translation gives CASSSLGQGFTEAFF. The chain links TRBV7-8 to TRBJ1-1; 8 bases are shared with TRBD1. The CDR3 extends over 15 amino acids. Per germline, CDR1 SGHVS and CDR2 FQNEAQ. J gave up 4 bases and V 5 bases, and 9 bases lay outside the gene matches.

The chain combines TRBV3-1 (or the pseudogene TRBV3-2) with TRBJ2-5; TRBD1 matches at 10 bases. J gave up 5 bases and V 4 bases, and 7 bases lay outside the gene matches. The germline gives CDR1 LGHDT, CDR2 YNNKEL (reference sequence). The CDR3 spans 15 residues. This chain's CDR3 is CASSPRDRGGETQYF. DNA for the CDR3: TGTGCCAGCAGCCCCCGGGACAGGGGAGGGGAGACCCAGTACTTC.

This clone has a single count. The J gene is TRBJ2-7, the V gene TRBV29-1; 10 bases line up with TRBD1. The CDR3 sequence is 14 residues long. Germline V CDR1 and CDR2: SQVTM, ANQGSEA. After removal of 7 bases from V and 6 bases from J, the junction contained 12 bases not matched to a gene. CDR3 protein: CSALGGDRGGEQYF. DNA for the CDR3: TGCAGCGCCCTCGGGGGGGACAGGGGAGGCGAGCAGTACTTC.

The genes are TRBV5-5 and TRBJ2-3; 11 bases agree with TRBD2. The V gene end was trimmed by 2 bases and the J gene end by 0 bases; junction bases not matched to a gene: 2. Germline CDR1 and CDR2: SGHKS and YYEKEE (reference sequence). The CDR3 is 16 residues long. In nucleotides, the CDR3 is TGTGCCAGCAGCTTCCGGACTAGCGGGAGCACAGATACGCAGTATTTT. Protein sequence: CASSFRTSGSTDTQYF.

The chain carries TRBV3-1 (or the pseudogene TRBV3-2) and TRBJ2-3; tentatively, D is TRBD2 (7 bases). From germline, CDR1 is LGHDT and CDR2 YNNKEL (reference sequence). V lost 2 bases to trimming and J lost 8 bases, with 14 bases between them. This CDR3 has 14 residues. CDR3 sequence reads: CASSQRGGGGTQYF. CDR3 coding DNA: TGTGCCAGCAGCCAAAGGGGGGGCGGCGGTACGCAGTATTTT.

The table lists this clone with a count of one. This chain links TRBV5-1 with TRBJ1-2; D is undetermined. The CDR3 sequence is 11 residues long. The V end was cut by 4 bases, the J end by 6 bases, with 7 bases between. Per the germline V gene, CDR1 is SGHRS and CDR2 is YFSETQ. The chain's CDR3 is CASSLRDGYTF. In DNA, the CDR3 is TGCGCCAGCAGCCTTAGAGATGGCTACACCTTC.

The chain combines TRBV6-5 with TRBJ1-5; possible D gene TRBD1, 5 bases. The CDR3 is 15 residues long. Germline CDR1 is MNHEY and CDR2 is SVGAGI. V lost 6 bases, J lost 9 bases, and 21 bases lay in between. Here the CDR3 reads CASRRKVQGVWPQHF. The CDR3 region has the DNA TGTGCCAGCAGACGAAAGGTCCAGGGCGTTTGGCCCCAGCATTTT.

The gene calls are TRBV29-1 and TRBJ1-4; 9 positions agree with TRBD1. The germline CDR1 and CDR2 sequences are SQVTM and ANQGSEA. The J segment lost 7 bases and the V segment lost 6 bases, leaving 6 bases of the junction unmatched. This CDR3 has 13 residues. The DNA of the CDR3 is TGCAGCGTCGCGGACAGGGGCGTTGAAAAACTGTTTTTT. Translating it yields CSVADRGVEKLFF.